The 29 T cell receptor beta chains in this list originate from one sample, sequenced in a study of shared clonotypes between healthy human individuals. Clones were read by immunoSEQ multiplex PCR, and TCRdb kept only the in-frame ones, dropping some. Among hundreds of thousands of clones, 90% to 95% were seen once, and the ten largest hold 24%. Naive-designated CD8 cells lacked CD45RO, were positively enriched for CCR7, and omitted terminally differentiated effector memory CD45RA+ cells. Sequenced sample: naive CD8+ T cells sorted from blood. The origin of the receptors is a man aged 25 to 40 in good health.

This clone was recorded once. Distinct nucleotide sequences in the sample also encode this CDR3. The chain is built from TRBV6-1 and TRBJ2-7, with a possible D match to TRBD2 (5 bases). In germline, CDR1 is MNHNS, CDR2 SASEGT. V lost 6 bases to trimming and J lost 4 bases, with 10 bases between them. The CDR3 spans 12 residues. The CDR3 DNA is TGTGCCAGCAGCGACCGAGGGTACGAGCAGTACTTC. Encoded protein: CASSDRGYEQYF.

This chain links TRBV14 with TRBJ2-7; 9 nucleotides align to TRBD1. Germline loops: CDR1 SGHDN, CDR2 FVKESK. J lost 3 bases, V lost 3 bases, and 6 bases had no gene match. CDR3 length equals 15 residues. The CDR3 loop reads CASSHLDRGDYEQYF. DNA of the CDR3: TGTGCCAGCAGCCACCTAGACAGGGGGGACTACGAGCAGTACTTC.

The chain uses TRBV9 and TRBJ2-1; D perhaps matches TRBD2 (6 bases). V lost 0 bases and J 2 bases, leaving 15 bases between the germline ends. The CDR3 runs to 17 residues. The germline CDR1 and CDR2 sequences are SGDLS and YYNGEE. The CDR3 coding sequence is TGTGCCAGCAGCGTAGCGGAGACGGGAGTCGCCTACAATGAGCAGTTCTTC. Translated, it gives CASSVAETGVAYNEQFF.

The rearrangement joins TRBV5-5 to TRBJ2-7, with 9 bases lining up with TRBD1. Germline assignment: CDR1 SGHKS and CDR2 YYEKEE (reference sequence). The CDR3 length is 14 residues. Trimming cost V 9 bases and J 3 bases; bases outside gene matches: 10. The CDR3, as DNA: TGTGCCACCCGAGAAAGACAGGGGGGCTACGAGCAGTACTTC. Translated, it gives CATRERQGGYEQYF.

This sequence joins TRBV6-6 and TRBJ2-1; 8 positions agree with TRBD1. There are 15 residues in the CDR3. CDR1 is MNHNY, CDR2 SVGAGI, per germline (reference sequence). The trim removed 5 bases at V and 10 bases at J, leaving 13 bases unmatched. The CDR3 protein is CASSQLDRVSYEQFF. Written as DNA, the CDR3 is TGTGCCAGCAGTCAACTGGACAGGGTGTCTTACGAGCAGTTCTTC.

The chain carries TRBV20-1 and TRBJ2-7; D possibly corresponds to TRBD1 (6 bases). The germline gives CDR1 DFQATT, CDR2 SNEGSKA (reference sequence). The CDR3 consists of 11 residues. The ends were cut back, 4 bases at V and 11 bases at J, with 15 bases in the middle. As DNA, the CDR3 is TGCAGTGCTATCAGGGGAAAAGGGGAGTACTTC. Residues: CSAIRGKGEYF.

The CDR3 region is CARAGGDVYEQYF. CDR3 bases: TGCGCCAGAGCGGGGGGGGACGTCTACGAGCAGTACTTC. The chain combines TRBV4-3 with TRBJ2-7; TRBD2 agrees at 10 bases. This CDR3 spans 13 amino acids. Germline V gene data show CDR1 as LGHNA and CDR2 as YSLEER. With V trimmed by 9 bases and J by 3 bases, 5 bases remained unmatched.

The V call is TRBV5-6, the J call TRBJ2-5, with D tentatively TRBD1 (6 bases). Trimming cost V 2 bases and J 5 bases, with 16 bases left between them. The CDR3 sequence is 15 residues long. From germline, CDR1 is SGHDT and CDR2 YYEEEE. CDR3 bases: TGTGCCAGCAGCTTTCGACAGGACTGGCCGGAGACCCAGTACTTC. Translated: CASSFRQDWPETQYF.

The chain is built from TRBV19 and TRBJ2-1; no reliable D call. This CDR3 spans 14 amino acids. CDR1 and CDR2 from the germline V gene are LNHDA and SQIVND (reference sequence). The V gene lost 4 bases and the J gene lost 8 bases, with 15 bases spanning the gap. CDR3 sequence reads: CASSNPLLGHEQFF. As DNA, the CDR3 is TGTGCCAGTAGTAACCCGCTCCTAGGGCATGAGCAGTTCTTC.

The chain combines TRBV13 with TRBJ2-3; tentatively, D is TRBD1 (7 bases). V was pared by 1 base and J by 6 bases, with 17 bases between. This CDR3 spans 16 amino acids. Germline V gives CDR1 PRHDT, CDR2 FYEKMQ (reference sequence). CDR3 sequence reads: CASSLVTGRRGDTQYF. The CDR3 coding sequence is TGTGCCAGCAGCTTAGTGACAGGGAGGAGGGGGGATACGCAGTATTTT.

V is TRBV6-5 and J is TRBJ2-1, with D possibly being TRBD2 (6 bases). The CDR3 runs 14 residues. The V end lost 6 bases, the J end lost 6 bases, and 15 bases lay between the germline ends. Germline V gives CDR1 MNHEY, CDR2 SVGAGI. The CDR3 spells CASSRTPSANEQFF. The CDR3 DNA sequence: TGTGCCAGCAGCCGCACCCCTAGCGCCAATGAGCAGTTCTTC.

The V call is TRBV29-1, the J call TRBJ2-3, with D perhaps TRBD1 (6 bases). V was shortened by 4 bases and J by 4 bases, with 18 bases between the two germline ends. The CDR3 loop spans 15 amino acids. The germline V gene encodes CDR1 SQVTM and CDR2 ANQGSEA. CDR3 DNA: TGCAGCGTTGTACCGGGACAAACAAGAGCAGATACGCAGTATTTT. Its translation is CSVVPGQTRADTQYF.

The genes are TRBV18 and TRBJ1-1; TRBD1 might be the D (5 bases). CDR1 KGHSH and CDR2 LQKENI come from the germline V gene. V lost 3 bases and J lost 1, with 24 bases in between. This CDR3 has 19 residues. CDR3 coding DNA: TGTGCCAGCTCACCCAGCGCAATGGTGACAGCTAAGAAGAACACTGAAGCTTTCTTT. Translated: CASSPSAMVTAKKNTEAFF.

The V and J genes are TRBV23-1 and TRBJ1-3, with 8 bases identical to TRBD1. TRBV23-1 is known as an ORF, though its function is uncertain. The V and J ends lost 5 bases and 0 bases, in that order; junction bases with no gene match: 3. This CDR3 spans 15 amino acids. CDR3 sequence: CASSSTGVSGNTIYF. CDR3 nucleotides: TGCGCCAGCAGTTCGACAGGGGTCTCTGGAAACACCATATATTTT.

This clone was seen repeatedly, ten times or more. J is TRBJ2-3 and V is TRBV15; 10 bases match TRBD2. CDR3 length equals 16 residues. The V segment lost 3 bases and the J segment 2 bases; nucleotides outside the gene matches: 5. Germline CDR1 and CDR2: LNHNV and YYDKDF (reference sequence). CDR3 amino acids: CATSSGLAEHTDTQYF. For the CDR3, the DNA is TGTGCCACCAGCAGCGGACTAGCGGAGCACACAGATACGCAGTATTTT. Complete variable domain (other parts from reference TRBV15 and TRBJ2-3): DAMVIQNPRYQVTQFGKPVTLSCSQTLNHNVMYWYQQKSSQAPKLLFHYYDKDFNNEADTPDNFQSRRPNTSFCFLDIRSPGLGDTAMYLCATSSGLAEHTDTQYFGPGTRLTVL.

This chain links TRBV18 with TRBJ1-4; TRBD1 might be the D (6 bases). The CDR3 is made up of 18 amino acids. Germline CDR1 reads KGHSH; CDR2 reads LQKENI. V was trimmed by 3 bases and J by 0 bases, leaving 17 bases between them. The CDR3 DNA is TGTGCCAGCTCACCGGGCCCGGGGGCTAGTTCAACTAATGAAAAACTGTTTTTT. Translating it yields CASSPGPGASSTNEKLFF.

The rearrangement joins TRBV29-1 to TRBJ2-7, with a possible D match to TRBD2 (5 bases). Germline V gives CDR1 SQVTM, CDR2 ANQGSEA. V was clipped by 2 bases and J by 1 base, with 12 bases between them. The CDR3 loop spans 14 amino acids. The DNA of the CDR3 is TGCAGCGTTGAACTCCAGGACTCATCCTACGAGCAGTACTTC. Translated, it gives CSVELQDSSYEQYF.

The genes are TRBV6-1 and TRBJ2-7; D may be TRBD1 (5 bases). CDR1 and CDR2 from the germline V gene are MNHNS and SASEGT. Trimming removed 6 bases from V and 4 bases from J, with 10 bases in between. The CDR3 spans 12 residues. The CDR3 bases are TGTGCCAGCAGCCCGACAGCTTACGAGCAGTACTTC. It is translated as CASSPTAYEQYF.

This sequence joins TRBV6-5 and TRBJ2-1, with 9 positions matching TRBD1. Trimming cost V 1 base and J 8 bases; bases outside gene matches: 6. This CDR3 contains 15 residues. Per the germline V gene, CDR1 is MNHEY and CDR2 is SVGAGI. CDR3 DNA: TGTGCCAGCAGTTACTTACAGGGGGCGCGGGATGAGCAGTTCTTC. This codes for CASSYLQGARDEQFF.

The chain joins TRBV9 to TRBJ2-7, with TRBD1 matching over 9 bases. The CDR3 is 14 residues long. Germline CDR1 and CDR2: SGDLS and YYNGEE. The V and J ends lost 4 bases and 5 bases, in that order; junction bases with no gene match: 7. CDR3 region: CASSPRTGVDEQYF. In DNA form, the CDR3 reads TGTGCCAGCAGCCCCCGGACAGGGGTTGACGAGCAGTACTTC.

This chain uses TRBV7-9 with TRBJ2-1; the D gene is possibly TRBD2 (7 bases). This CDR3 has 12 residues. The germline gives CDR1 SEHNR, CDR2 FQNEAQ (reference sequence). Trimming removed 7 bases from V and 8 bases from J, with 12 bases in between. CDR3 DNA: TGTGCCAGCACCTGGGGGGGCGATGAGCAGTTCTTC. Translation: CASTWGGDEQFF.

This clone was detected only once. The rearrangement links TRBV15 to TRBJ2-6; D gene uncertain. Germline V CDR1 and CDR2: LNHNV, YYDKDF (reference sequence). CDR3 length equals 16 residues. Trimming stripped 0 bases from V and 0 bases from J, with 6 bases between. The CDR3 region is CATSRDGNSGANVLTF. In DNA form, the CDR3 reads TGTGCCACCAGCAGAGATGGAAACTCTGGGGCCAACGTCCTGACTTTC. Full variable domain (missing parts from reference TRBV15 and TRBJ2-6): DAMVIQNPRYQVTQFGKPVTLSCSQTLNHNVMYWYQQKSSQAPKLLFHYYDKDFNNEADTPDNFQSRRPNTSFCFLDIRSPGLGDTAMYLCATSRDGNSGANVLTFGAGSRLTVL.

The CDR3 sequence: CASSLRASSNEQFF. CDR3 DNA: TGTGCCAGCAGTTTAAGGGCCTCTTCGAATGAGCAGTTCTTC. The chain has TRBV27 and TRBJ2-1; no clear D. The V gene lost 2 bases and the J gene lost 7 bases, with 12 bases spanning the gap. The CDR3 length is 14 residues. Per germline, CDR1 MNHEY and CDR2 SMNVEV (reference sequence).

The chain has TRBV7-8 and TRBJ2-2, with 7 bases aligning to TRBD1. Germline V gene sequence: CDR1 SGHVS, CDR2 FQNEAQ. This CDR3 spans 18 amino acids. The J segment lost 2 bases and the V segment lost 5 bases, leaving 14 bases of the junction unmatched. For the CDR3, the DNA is TGTGCCAGCAGCCCGGTTCAGGGGGTCTGGGGAAACACCGGGGAGCTGTTTTTT. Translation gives CASSPVQGVWGNTGELFF. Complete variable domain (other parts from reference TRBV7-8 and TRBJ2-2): GAGVSQSPRYKVAKRGQDVALRCDPISGHVSLFWYQQALGQGPEFLTYFQNEAQLDKSGLPSDRFFAERPEGSVSTLKIQRTQQEDSAVYLCASSPVQGVWGNTGELFFGEGSRLTVL.

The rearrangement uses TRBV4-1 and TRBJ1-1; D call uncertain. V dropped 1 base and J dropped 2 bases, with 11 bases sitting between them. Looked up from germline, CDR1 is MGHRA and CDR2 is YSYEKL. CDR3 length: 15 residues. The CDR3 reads CASSQVTLPNTEAFF. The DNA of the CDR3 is TGCGCCAGCAGCCAAGTAACCTTACCCAACACTGAAGCTTTCTTT.

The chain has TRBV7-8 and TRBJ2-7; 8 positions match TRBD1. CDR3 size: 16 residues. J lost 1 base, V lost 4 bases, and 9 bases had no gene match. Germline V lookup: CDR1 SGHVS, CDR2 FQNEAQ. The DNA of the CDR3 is TGTGCCAGCAGCTCCATAGGACAGGGAGAGTCCTACGAGCAGTACTTC. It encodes CASSSIGQGESYEQYF.

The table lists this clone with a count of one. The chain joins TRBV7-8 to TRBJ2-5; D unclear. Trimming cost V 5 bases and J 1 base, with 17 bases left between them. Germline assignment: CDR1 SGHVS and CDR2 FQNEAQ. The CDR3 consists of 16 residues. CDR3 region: CASSPLAAKVQETQYF. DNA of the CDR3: TGTGCCAGCAGCCCTTTGGCAGCGAAAGTCCAAGAGACCCAGTACTTC. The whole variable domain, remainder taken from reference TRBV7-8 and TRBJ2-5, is GAGVSQSPRYKVAKRGQDVALRCDPISGHVSLFWYQQALGQGPEFLTYFQNEAQLDKSGLPSDRFFAERPEGSVSTLKIQRTQQEDSAVYLCASSPLAAKVQETQYFGPGTRLLVL.

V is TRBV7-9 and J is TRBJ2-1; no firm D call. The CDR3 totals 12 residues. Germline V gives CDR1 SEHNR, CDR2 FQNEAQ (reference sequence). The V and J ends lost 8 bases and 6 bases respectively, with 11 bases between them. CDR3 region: CASGASSNEQFF. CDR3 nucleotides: TGTGCCAGCGGAGCTTCGTCCAATGAGCAGTTCTTC.

This CDR3 reads CASSSGLAGELLEQFF. The DNA of the CDR3 is TGCGCCAGCAGCTCGGGACTAGCGGGAGAACTTCTTGAGCAGTTCTTC. The chain joins TRBV4-1 to TRBJ2-1, with 14 bases aligning to TRBD2. The V gene end was trimmed by 5 bases and the J gene end by 9 bases; junction bases not matched to a gene: 9. Germline CDR1 and CDR2: MGHRA and YSYEKL. This CDR3 is built from 16 residues.